This T cell receptor (beta chain) comes out of a study of cytomegalovirus exposure and HLA in healthy donors. Study-wide findings and caveats: The authors excluded some V segments, including TRBV6-2 and TRBV6-3, as indistinguishable.

This clone was observed once. The target antigen is unknown. CDR1 and CDR2 from the germline V gene are WNHNN and SYGVQD (reference sequence). The length of the CDR3 is 13 residues. Deletions cut 6 bases from V and 1 base from J, with 9 bases between. 13 Jbeta primers and 60 Vbeta primers were used for the PCR. The protocol was immunoSEQ multiplex PCR, while the TCRdb copy is restricted to in-frame clones and leaves out a portion. The sample records about 140,000 clones, more than 70% being singletons. Sequenced sample: PBMCs. The V call is TRBV10-1, the J call TRBJ1-1; D possibly corresponds to TRBD1 (5 bases). The TCR comes from a male donor in good health and CMV-seropositive. CDR3 residues: CASRPQGNTEAFF. The CDR3 DNA reads TGCGCCAGCAGACCCCAGGGGAACACTGAAGCTTTCTTT.